Listed below are T cell receptor beta chains from one sample, sequenced in a study of patients and donors after allogeneic stem cell transplantation. From the RT-PCR reads, TCRdb called clonotypes with MiXCR, one entry per CDR3 protein. The sample carries some 30,000 distinct CDR3 sequences, 37% recorded once. Specimen: blood, either unsorted or a sorted T cell fraction (not recorded which). Receptors originate from a human donor who was either an allogeneic HSCT recipient or a stem cell or donor lymphocyte infusion donor (not recorded which). It is not recorded whose cells these are; they may come from a transplant donor. Both conserved end residues are part of each CDR3. A D gene is named only where the DNA matches it firmly. Clone size is not always given. Where it is, it says once, few, many or a class for expanded clones.

abundance,j_gene,d_gene,v_gene,CDR3nt,CDR3aa
.,TRBJ1-2,.,TRBV7-9,TGTGCCAGCAGCCAAGGGGGTAGCTATGGCTACACCTTC,CASSQGGSYGYTF
few,TRBJ2-2,.,TRBV12-3/TRBV12-4,TGTGCCAGCAGTTCCCTCTTACACATCGCGAACACCGGGGAGCTGTTTTTT,CASSSLLHIANTGELFF
.,TRBJ2-1,.,TRBV6-5,TGTGCCAGCAGTTACTCGAACCACAATGAGCAGTTCTTC,CASSYSNHNEQFF
.,TRBJ2-1,TRBD1,TRBV12-3/TRBV12-4,TGTGCCAGCAGTCGCCGGGACAGCCACAATGAGCAGTTCTTC,CASSRRDSHNEQFF
few,TRBJ2-1,.,TRBV6-2/TRBV6-3,TGTGCCAGCAGTTACCTACAGGAGCAGTTCTTC,CASSYLQEQFF
.,TRBJ2-2,.,TRBV7-9,TGTGCCAGCAGCTTAAAGCGGCAGCCGTTGAACACCGGGGAGCTGTTTTTT,CASSLKRQPLNTGELFF
.,TRBJ2-5,TRBD1,TRBV2,TGTGCCAGCAGTTCCGACAGGGGGTGGGAGACCCAGTACTTC,CASSSDRGWETQYF
.,TRBJ1-2,TRBD1,TRBV7-2,TGTGCCAGCAGCTTTTCAGGGGGCGCCCAAGGCTACACCTTC,CASSFSGGAQGYTF
.,TRBJ2-2,TRBD1,TRBV20-1,TGCAGTGCTAGAGGATGGCGGACAGGGGACGGGGAGCTGTTTTTT,CSARGWRTGDGELFF
.,TRBJ1-2,TRBD1,TRBV9,TGTGCCAGCAGCGTAGGTGGGACAGCCAACTATGGCTACACCTTC,CASSVGGTANYGYTF
.,TRBJ2-5,.,TRBV7-9,TGTGCCAGCAGCTTAGCGAGCCAGGGCCTCCAAGAGACCCAGTACTTC,CASSLASQGLQETQYF
few,TRBJ2-3,.,TRBV7-2,TGTGCCAGCAGCTTAGAGGGCACAGATACGCAGTATTTT,CASSLEGTDTQYF
.,TRBJ2-3,TRBD2,TRBV2,TGTGCCAGCAGCCCAGAACTAGCGGGGAAGTATTTT,CASSPELAGKYF
.,TRBJ1-6,.,TRBV10-2,TGCGCCAGCCGAATCCTGGACTCTCCTTCACCCCTCCACTTT,CASRILDSPSPLHF
many,TRBJ1-1,.,TRBV10-3,TGTGCCATCAGTGAGTCCCCCGTTGATCGAGGACATACGAACACTGAAGCTTTCTTT,CAISESPVDRGHTNTEAFF
few,TRBJ2-3,TRBD1,TRBV7-8,TGTGCCAGCAGCTTTTTGAGGGGGCCCACAGATACGCAGTATTTT,CASSFLRGPTDTQYF
few,TRBJ1-5,.,TRBV4-3,TGCGCCAGCAGCCAGTGGAACAATCAGCCCCAGCATTTT,CASSQWNNQPQHF
few,TRBJ1-2,TRBD1,TRBV10-1,TGCGCCAGCAGTGGACAGGGGGGCTATGGCTACACCTTC,CASSGQGGYGYTF
once,TRBJ1-1,.,TRBV5-1,TGCGCCAGCAGCTCCCAGAGGGGCACTGAAGCTTTCTTT,CASSSQRGTEAFF
.,TRBJ2-3,TRBD2,TRBV10-3,TGTGCCACGACCACTAGCGGAGGCAGTGGGACAGATACGCAGTATTTT,CATTTSGGSGTDTQYF
.,TRBJ2-1,TRBD2,TRBV27,TGTGCCAGCAGAATTTACTCGGGGGGGAATGAGCAGTTCTTC,CASRIYSGGNEQFF
.,TRBJ2-1,.,TRBV7-2,TGTGCCAGCAGCGCCACTAGGGACAATGAGCAGTTCTTC,CASSATRDNEQFF
.,TRBJ2-5,TRBD1,TRBV24-1,TGTGCCACCAGTGATGGGACAGAAGAGACCCAGTACTTC,CATSDGTEETQYF
few,TRBJ1-1,.,TRBV29-1,TGCAGCGTTGGGACGGATAACACTGAAGCTTTCTTT,CSVGTDNTEAFF
few,TRBJ1-3,.,TRBV29-1,TGCAGCGTTGCAAAAGGTGGATCTGGAAACACCATATATTTT,CSVAKGGSGNTIYF
.,TRBJ1-1,.,TRBV12-3/TRBV12-4,TGTGCCAGCCTGTTTGTGGGTGGCACTGAAGCTTTCTTT,CASLFVGGTEAFF
.,TRBJ2-1,.,TRBV11-2,TGTGCCAGCAGCTTAGCCCAGGGTCCTCCCTACAATGAGCAGTTCTTC,CASSLAQGPPYNEQFF
few,TRBJ1-2,.,TRBV29-1,TGCAGCGTTGACTTTAACTATGGCTACACCTTC,CSVDFNYGYTF
.,TRBJ2-1,.,TRBV20-1,TGCAGTGCTGATAATGGCAGGGCGTTGAATGAGCAGTTCTTC,CSADNGRALNEQFF
.,TRBJ1-1,TRBD1,TRBV12-3/TRBV12-4,TGTGCCAGCAGTTTGCAGGGGGCCGCGAACACTGAAGCTTTCTTT,CASSLQGAANTEAFF
medium-sized,TRBJ1-5,TRBD1,TRBV7-9,TGTGCCAGCAGCTCAGAGGAGACAGGGGGTCAGCCCCAGCATTTT,CASSSEETGGQPQHF
.,TRBJ2-1,TRBD2,TRBV7-2,TGTGCCAGCAGCTTAAGGGTTAGCGGGAGGGCCTCCTACAATGAGCAGTTCTTC,CASSLRVSGRASYNEQFF
.,TRBJ1-1,.,TRBV4-3,TGCGCCAGCAGCCAAGATTCCGGAGACACTGAAGCTTTCTTT,CASSQDSGDTEAFF
.,TRBJ1-2,.,TRBV7-2,TGTGCCAGTAAGAGGGGGTTGGACTATGGCTACACCTTC,CASKRGLDYGYTF
.,TRBJ2-7,.,TRBV5-1,TGCGCCAGCAGCTTGACCCTCCTAGCGTGGAGCTCCTACGAGCAGTACTTC,CASSLTLLAWSSYEQYF
.,TRBJ1-1,.,TRBV3-1,TGTGCCAGCAGCCTCACCGGACAGATGAACACTGAAGCTTTCTTT,CASSLTGQMNTEAFF
many,TRBJ2-1,.,TRBV7-2,TGTGCCAGCAGCTTAGCGGGGGGCGCCAATGAGCAGTTCTTC,CASSLAGGANEQFF
.,TRBJ2-1,.,TRBV29-1,TGCAGCGTTGAAGGGGGGACGACCTTGGAGCAGTTCTTC,CSVEGGTTLEQFF
.,TRBJ2-3,.,TRBV29-1,TGCAGCGTCGCCCGGGCCTTTACGCAGTATTTT,CSVARAFTQYF
many,TRBJ1-4,TRBD1,TRBV12-3/TRBV12-4,TGTGCCAGCAGCTTACAGGGGTTCGGAGAAAAACTGTTTTTT,CASSLQGFGEKLFF
.,TRBJ2-1,.,TRBV20-1,TGCAGTGCTAGCGGGATAGGTGGCAATGAGCAGTTCTTC,CSASGIGGNEQFF
.,TRBJ1-1,.,TRBV29-1,TGCAGCGCTACTGTTCTTGAAGCTTTCTTT,CSATVLEAFF
few,TRBJ2-3,.,TRBV29-1,TGCAGCGTTGACGGCGGAATGGAGACAGATACGCAGTATTTT,CSVDGGMETDTQYF
.,TRBJ2-5,TRBD1,TRBV29-1,TGCAGCGTTGAGACGGACAGGAAAGAGACCCAGTACTTC,CSVETDRKETQYF
.,TRBJ1-4,TRBD1,TRBV5-6,TGTGCCAGCAGCTTGAGGACAGGGGAAGAGGAAAAACTGTTTTTT,CASSLRTGEEEKLFF
many,TRBJ1-5,.,TRBV7-2,TGTGCCAGCAGTCAGGGCCGAGGAAACAATCAGCCCCAGCATTTT,CASSQGRGNNQPQHF
few,TRBJ2-1,.,TRBV27,TGTGCCAGCAGCTCCATAGCTAATGAGCAGTTCTTC,CASSSIANEQFF
.,TRBJ1-2,TRBD1,TRBV4-3,TGCGCCAGCAGCCAAGAGACGTCAGGGGGACCGTGGGACTATGGCTACACCTTC,CASSQETSGGPWDYGYTF
.,TRBJ2-3,.,TRBV5-6,TGTGCCAGCAGCTTGGTCGACGGGGATACGCAGTATTTT,CASSLVDGDTQYF
.,TRBJ1-1,TRBD1,TRBV6-2/TRBV6-3,TGTGCCAGCAGTGGGACAGGGTACACTGAAGCTTTCTTT,CASSGTGYTEAFF
.,TRBJ2-1,.,TRBV29-1,TGCAGCGTTGCCCGTGGGGCCTACAATGAGCAGTTCTTC,CSVARGAYNEQFF
.,TRBJ2-7,.,TRBV6-2/TRBV6-3,TGTGCCAGCAGTCTCATGGCGGGAAAGCCCTACGAGCAGTACTTC,CASSLMAGKPYEQYF
few,TRBJ2-5,.,TRBV29-1,TGCAGCGTTTCCGAGATGGAGACCCAGTACTTC,CSVSEMETQYF
few,TRBJ2-3,.,TRBV4-3,TGCGCCAGCCGGGCAGGAGATACGCAGTATTTT,CASRAGDTQYF
many,TRBJ2-1,TRBD2,TRBV7-2,TGTGCCAGCAGCGTATCGACTAGCGGGAATGAGCAGTTCTTC,CASSVSTSGNEQFF
.,TRBJ2-1,.,TRBV14,TGTGCCAGCAGCCCCCAGTGGGCCTCCTACAATGAGCAGTTCTTC,CASSPQWASYNEQFF
.,TRBJ2-5,TRBD1,TRBV29-1,TGCAGCGTTGAAACAGGGGGCGCAGAGACCCAGTACTTC,CSVETGGAETQYF
few,TRBJ2-1,.,TRBV12-3/TRBV12-4,TGTGCCAGCAGTTTGGGGAATGAGCAGTTCTTC,CASSLGNEQFF
many,TRBJ2-1,.,TRBV5-1,TGCGCCAGCAGCTTGGGCGCAGGAGACTACAATGAGCAGTTCTTC,CASSLGAGDYNEQFF